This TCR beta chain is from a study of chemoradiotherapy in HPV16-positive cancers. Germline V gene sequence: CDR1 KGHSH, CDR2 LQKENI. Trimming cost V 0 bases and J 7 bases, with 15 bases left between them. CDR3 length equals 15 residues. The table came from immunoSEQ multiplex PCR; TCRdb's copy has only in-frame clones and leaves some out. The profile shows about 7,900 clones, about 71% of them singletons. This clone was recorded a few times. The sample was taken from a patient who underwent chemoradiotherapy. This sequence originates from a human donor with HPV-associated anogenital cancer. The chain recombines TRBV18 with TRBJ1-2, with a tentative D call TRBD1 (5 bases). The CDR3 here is CASSPPGGEIGGYTF. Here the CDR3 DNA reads TGTGCCAGCTCACCACCGGGGGGAGAGATAGGTGGCTACACCTTC. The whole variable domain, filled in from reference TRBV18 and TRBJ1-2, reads NAGVMQNPRHLVRRRGQEARLRCSPMKGHSHVYWYRQLPEEGLKFMVYLQKENIIDESGMPKERFSAEFPKEGPSILRIQQVVRGDSAAYFCASSPPGGEIGGYTFGSGTRLTVV.